These 25 T cell receptor beta chains share one sample of origin, sequenced in a study of T cell responses to AZD1222 COVID-19 vaccine (dated by TCRdb to about 2021). The method was the immunoSEQ multiplex PCR assay. TCRdb provides this immuneACCESS table in a form limited to in-frame rearrangements. Some clones are lacking; in checked studies, under half of them reflect an unresolved V gene, and why the rest are absent is not known. The sample includes about 85,000 clones, with about nine tenths observed a single time. The ten largest clones add up to around 3% of the sample. The sample's time point label is to be understood as: baseline before first vaccination. Material: peripheral blood, obtained on day 0 of AZD1222 vaccination. All receptors derive from an adult in good health.

This rearrangement joins TRBV7-9 to TRBJ2-7; 11 nucleotides match TRBD2. Trimming at V came to 6 bases and at J to 7 bases, leaving 14 bases not matched to a gene. This CDR3 spans 16 amino acids. Germline V gene sequence: CDR1 SEHNR, CDR2 FQNEAQ (reference sequence). The CDR3 is CASSPLGTSGRREQYF. In DNA, the CDR3 is TGTGCCAGCAGTCCACTAGGGACTAGCGGAAGGCGGGAGCAGTACTTC. The entire variable domain, with the rest obtained from reference TRBV7-9 and TRBJ2-7, is as follows: DTGVSQNPRHKITKRGQNVTFRCDPISEHNRLYWYRQTLGQGPEFLTYFQNEAQLEKSRLLSDRFSAERPKGSFSTLEIQRTEQGDSAMYLCASSPLGTSGRREQYFGPGTRLTVT.

The rearrangement joins TRBV27 to TRBJ1-2, with 7 bases fitting TRBD1. Trimming at V came to 5 bases and at J to 4 bases, leaving 4 bases not matched to a gene. The CDR3 runs 13 residues. The germline V gene encodes CDR1 MNHEY and CDR2 SMNVEV (reference sequence). The CDR3, as DNA: TGTGCCAGCAGTGCGGGACAGCTCTATGGCTACACCTTC. Translated: CASSAGQLYGYTF.

This clone was found once. V and J are TRBV5-1 and TRBJ2-3; 8 bases are a match to TRBD2. This CDR3 spans 15 amino acids. V lost 3 bases and J lost 0; bases outside the gene matches: 3. Germline loops: CDR1 SGHRS, CDR2 YFSETQ. CDR3 nucleotides: TGCGCCAGCAGCTCACTAGCGGATAGCACAGATACGCAGTATTTT. Encoded protein: CASSSLADSTDTQYF. Full variable domain (missing parts from reference TRBV5-1 and TRBJ2-3): KAGVTQTPRYLIKTRGQQVTLSCSPISGHRSVSWYQQTPGQGLQFLFEYFSETQRNKGNFPGRFSGRQFSNSRSEMNVSTLELGDSALYLCASSSLADSTDTQYFGPGTRLTVL.

J is TRBJ2-7 and V is TRBV29-1; tentatively, D is TRBD2 (7 bases). This CDR3 comprises 16 residues. CDR1 is SQVTM, CDR2 ANQGSEA, per germline. V gave up 4 bases and J gave up 3 bases, with 22 bases separating them. As DNA, the CDR3 is TGCAGCGTTGTCGGAGGGCGTGCGGGGGCGCACTACGAGCAGTACTTC. Amino acids: CSVVGGRAGAHYEQYF.

The sample holds a few counts of this clone. The chain has TRBV27 and TRBJ2-7; TRBD2 agrees at 8 bases. Germline V gives CDR1 MNHEY, CDR2 SMNVEV (reference sequence). The CDR3 runs 16 residues. With 5 bases clipped from V and 4 bases from J, the junction kept 13 bases outside the gene matches. In DNA form, the CDR3 reads TGTGCCAGCAGTCCCGGACTAGCCCTAATAAAATACGAGCAGTACTTC. It codes for CASSPGLALIKYEQYF.

Notes on this clone: The DNA is left out, because the CDR3 cannot be placed on it with certainty; the CDR3 is given as TCRdb lists it. The chain has TRBV7-9 and TRBJ1-5. Both ends counted, the CDR3 spans 15 residues. Looked up from germline, CDR1 is SEHNR and CDR2 is FQNEAQ (reference sequence). The CDR3 loop reads CASSFGPGGNQPQHF.

The gene calls are TRBV15 and TRBJ2-7; TRBD1 matches at 8 bases. V trimming: 5 bases; J trimming: 3 bases; junction bases outside the gene matches: 9. Germline V gives CDR1 LNHNV, CDR2 YYDKDF (reference sequence). The length of the CDR3 is 15 residues. The DNA of the CDR3 is TGTGCCACCAGCGGGGACAGGACGGGTGGCTACGAGCAGTACTTC. Protein: CATSGDRTGGYEQYF.

This chain links TRBV28 with TRBJ2-7, with 9 bases aligning to TRBD2. The length of the CDR3 is 14 residues. Germline V lookup: CDR1 MDHEN, CDR2 SYDVKM. J gave up 6 bases and V 2 bases, and 5 bases lay outside the gene matches. CDR3 sequence reads: CASSLLGLAREQYF. In DNA, the CDR3 is TGTGCCAGCAGTTTACTCGGACTAGCGCGCGAGCAGTACTTC.

This chain connects TRBV19 to TRBJ1-4; D call uncertain. V was clipped by 7 bases and J by 5 bases, with 17 bases between them. The CDR3 extends over 15 amino acids. CDR1 is LNHDA, CDR2 SQIVND, per germline (reference sequence). CDR3 nucleotides: TGTGCCAGTACCGGCAAGACTACCTTAAATGAAAAACTGTTTTTT. Protein product: CASTGKTTLNEKLFF.

The J gene is TRBJ1-1, the V gene TRBV3-1 (or the pseudogene TRBV3-2); D gene unclear. Trimming took 4 bases from V and 2 from J, leaving 14 bases between them. CDR3 length: 15 amino acids. From germline, CDR1 is LGHDT and CDR2 YNNKEL (reference sequence). The CDR3 DNA reads TGTGCCAGCAGCCGGTGGCCGGGTACAAACACTGAAGCTTTCTTT. It yields the protein CASSRWPGTNTEAFF.

V is TRBV11-2 and J is TRBJ2-7, with a weak D call TRBD2 (6 bases). This CDR3 has 12 amino acids. The germline V gene encodes CDR1 SGHAT and CDR2 FQNNGV. Between the trimmed V and J ends, which lost 5 bases and 6 bases, there was a span of 11 bases. The CDR3 sequence: CASSTSGFEQYF. The CDR3 region has the DNA TGTGCCAGCAGCACGAGCGGGTTCGAGCAGTACTTC.

This sequence joins TRBV10-3 and TRBJ2-7; TRBD2 aligns across 10 bases. Trimming at V came to 0 bases and at J to 7 bases, leaving 6 bases not matched to a gene. Germline CDR1 ENHRY, CDR2 SYGVKD. This CDR3 is built from 15 residues. CDR3: CAISESSGRAGEQYF. The CDR3 bases are TGTGCCATCAGTGAGTCGAGCGGGAGGGCGGGTGAGCAGTACTTC.

The V call is TRBV2, the J call TRBJ1-5; D ambiguous. Trimming removed 7 bases from V and 3 bases from J, with 16 bases in between. This CDR3 has 15 residues. Per germline, CDR1 SNHLY and CDR2 FYNNEI. The CDR3 reads CASKRGGSSNQPQHF. Written as DNA, the CDR3 is TGTGCCAGCAAACGGGGTGGCAGCTCCAATCAGCCCCAGCATTTT. The full variable domain, rest sourced from reference TRBV2 and TRBJ1-5, is EPEVTQTPSHQVTQMGQEVILRCVPISNHLYFYWYRQILGQKVEFLVSFYNNEISEKSEIFDDQFSVERPDGSNFTLKIRSTKLEDSAMYFCASKRGGSSNQPQHFGDGTRLSIL.

The rearrangement joins TRBV6-5 to TRBJ2-7; perhaps TRBD2 as D (5 bases). This CDR3 is built from 15 residues. Germline assignment: CDR1 MNHEY and CDR2 SVGAGI. The germline V and J ends were trimmed by 2 bases and 6 bases, with 17 bases remaining between them. DNA of the CDR3: TGTGCCAGCAGTTACCGGCCGGACTCCGCTGCCGAGCAGTACTTC. It codes for CASSYRPDSAAEQYF.

This chain joins TRBV18 and TRBJ2-7; 7 nucleotides line up with TRBD1. J was trimmed by 3 bases and V by 0 bases; bases with no gene match: 5. Germline V gene sequence: CDR1 KGHSH, CDR2 LQKENI. This CDR3 has 15 amino acids. This CDR3 reads CASSPPTTGSYEQYF. The CDR3 DNA follows: TGTGCCAGCTCACCACCGACGACAGGGAGCTACGAGCAGTACTTC.

V gene TRBV19 combines with J gene TRBJ1-2, with D maybe TRBD1 (6 bases). V was pared by 4 bases and J by 3 bases, with 15 bases between. The CDR3 has 15 amino acids. Germline V gene sequence: CDR1 LNHDA, CDR2 SQIVND (reference sequence). The CDR3 reads CASSKGRQEDYGYTF. The CDR3 nucleotides read TGTGCCAGTAGTAAGGGGCGACAGGAGGACTATGGCTACACCTTC.

This clone has just one count. V and J are TRBV5-4 and TRBJ1-2; D might be TRBD1 (5 bases). V dropped 0 bases and J dropped 2 bases, with 8 bases sitting between them. Germline CDR1 is SGHNT and CDR2 is YYREEE (reference sequence). This CDR3 is 14 amino acids long. CDR3 amino acids: CASSLVGTNYGYTF. The DNA of the CDR3 is TGTGCCAGCAGCTTGGTAGGGACCAACTATGGCTACACCTTC.

The chain employs TRBV10-3 and TRBJ1-5; no firm D call. The germline gives CDR1 ENHRY, CDR2 SYGVKD. V shed 0 bases and J shed 6 bases, with 9 bases lying between them. CDR3 length: 14 residues. The CDR3 is CAISESGVGQPQHF. Written as DNA, the CDR3 is TGTGCCATCAGTGAGTCCGGGGTCGGTCAGCCCCAGCATTTT.

The genes are TRBV28 and TRBJ2-3; D gene uncertain. V shed 6 bases and J shed 4 bases, with 8 bases lying between them. The CDR3 consists of 12 residues. CDR1 and CDR2 (germline): MDHEN, SYDVKM. CDR3 nucleotide sequence: TGTGCCAGCAGGATTAGCTCAGATACGCAGTATTTT. Amino acid sequence: CASRISSDTQYF.

The chain joins TRBV11-1 to TRBJ2-7; 8 positions match TRBD2. Germline V gene data show CDR1 as SGHAT and CDR2 as FQDESV (reference sequence). The CDR3 totals 15 residues. V gave up 4 bases and J gave up 4 bases; unmatched junction bases: 9. CDR3 nucleotides: TGTGCCAGCAGCTCCCGGGGGGGGGTGGAATACGAGCAGTACTTC. Amino acids: CASSSRGGVEYEQYF.

In DNA, the CDR3 is TGCGCCAGCAGCCAGGGGACAGAGAATAGCAATCAGCCCCAGCATTTT. This encodes CASSQGTENSNQPQHF. V gene TRBV4-1 combines with J gene TRBJ1-5; 7 bases align to TRBD1. The CDR3 totals 16 residues. The germline gives CDR1 MGHRA, CDR2 YSYEKL. V lost 3 bases, J lost 0 bases, and 5 bases stayed unmatched.

The V and J genes are TRBV6-5 and TRBJ1-5; tentative D call: TRBD1 (6 bases). This CDR3 has 15 residues. Trimming cost V 6 bases and J 1 base, with 13 bases left between them. Germline values: CDR1 MNHEY, CDR2 SVGAGI. CDR3 bases: TGTGCCAGCAGCCCCACTGGACAGAGCAATCAGCCCCAGCATTTT. As protein: CASSPTGQSNQPQHF.

The chain recombines TRBV7-9 with TRBJ1-2; D is possibly TRBD1 (6 bases). The CDR3 covers 16 residues. CDR1 is SEHNR and CDR2 is FQNEAQ in the germline V gene (reference sequence). V was cut by 1 base and J by 8 bases, with 20 bases left in between. The CDR3 loop is CASSLDAWDTLGGYTF. The CDR3 coding sequence is TGTGCCAGCAGCTTAGATGCTTGGGACACGCTCGGGGGCTACACCTTC.

This chain uses TRBV6-5 with TRBJ1-2; no reliable D call. In germline, CDR1 is MNHEY, CDR2 SVGAGI. The CDR3 covers 15 residues. V lost 0 bases and J 7 bases, leaving 15 bases between the germline ends. The CDR3 reads CASSYSRRASSGYTF. CDR3 DNA: TGTGCCAGCAGTTACTCGAGAAGGGCCAGTTCTGGCTACACCTTC.

The rearrangement joins TRBV5-6 to TRBJ2-7, with D uncertain. CDR1 SGHDT and CDR2 YYEEEE come from the germline V gene. The CDR3 is made up of 13 amino acids. Deletions cut 2 bases from V and 4 bases from J, with 10 bases between. The CDR3 nucleotides read TGTGCCAGCAGCTTTGGCCCTGGGTACGAGCAGTACTTC. Translation gives CASSFGPGYEQYF.